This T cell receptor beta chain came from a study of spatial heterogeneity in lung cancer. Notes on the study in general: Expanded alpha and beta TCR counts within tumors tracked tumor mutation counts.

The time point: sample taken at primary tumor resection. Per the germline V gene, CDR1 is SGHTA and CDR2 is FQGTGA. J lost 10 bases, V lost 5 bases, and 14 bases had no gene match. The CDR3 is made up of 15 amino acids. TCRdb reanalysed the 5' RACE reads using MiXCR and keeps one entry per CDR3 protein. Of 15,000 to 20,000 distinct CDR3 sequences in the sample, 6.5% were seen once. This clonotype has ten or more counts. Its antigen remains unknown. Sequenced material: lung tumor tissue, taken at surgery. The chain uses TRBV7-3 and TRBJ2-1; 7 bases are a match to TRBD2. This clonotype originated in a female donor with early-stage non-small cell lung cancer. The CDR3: CASSAGASGRPEQFF. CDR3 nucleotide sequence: TGTGCCAGCAGCGCGGGAGCTAGCGGCCGTCCGGAGCAGTTCTTC.